The 30 T cell receptor beta chains reported below all come from one sample, sequenced in a study of blood T cells in healthy people across ages. The use of a sample-barcoded 5' primer and a J-beta primer mix characterized a second PCR of about 6 to 11 cycles. Via MiXCR, TCRdb re-called the 5' RACE reads, giving one row per CDR3 protein. The table includes roughly 1,000,000 distinct CDR3 sequences, almost 25% detected once. The sample was also reused in another study, on T cells of mothers and their children.

Source material: blood. These receptor sequences come from a girl aged 2 to 10 in good health.

The chain combines TRBV10-3 with TRBJ1-2; 9 positions match TRBD1. Per the germline V gene, CDR1 is ENHRY and CDR2 is SYGVKD. The CDR3 runs 16 residues. The V gene end was trimmed by 5 bases and the J gene end by 3 bases; junction bases not matched to a gene: 10. CDR3 protein: CAISPTGTGNHYGYTF. The CDR3 DNA sequence: TGTGCCATCAGTCCCACCGGGACAGGGAACCACTATGGCTACACCTTC.

The V and J genes are TRBV6-1 and TRBJ2-6; D is unresolved. Trimming took off 8 bases at V and 13 bases at J, with 12 bases between the two ends. This CDR3 region has 11 residues. Germline V gene lookup returns CDR1 MNHNS and CDR2 SASEGT. DNA of the CDR3: TGTGCCAGCGAATCCCCCCGAGTCCTGACTTTC. Translation: CASESPRVLTF.

This clonotype was counted only a few times. The chain couples TRBV5-5 to TRBJ2-7, with D uncertain. This CDR3 region has 14 residues. CDR1 is SGHKS, CDR2 YYEKEE, per germline (reference sequence). The V end was cut by 1 base, the J end by 1 base, with 9 bases between. In DNA, the CDR3 is TGTGCCAGCAGCTTGAGGGTTGAATCCTACGAGCAGTACTTC. This gives the protein CASSLRVESYEQYF.

This clonotype was detected only a few times. Written as DNA, the CDR3 is TGTGCCAGCAGCGTCACAGGGGGGGCTTTCTTT. Encoded protein: CASSVTGGAFF. The chain employs TRBV7-9 and TRBJ1-1; 8 bases map to TRBD1. Germline V gives CDR1 SEHNR, CDR2 FQNEAQ (reference sequence). The CDR3 is 11 residues long. Unmatched junction bases numbered 4, after V lost 5 bases and J lost 11 bases.

The chain employs TRBV12-3 or TRBV12-4 and TRBJ1-2; perhaps TRBD1 as D (6 bases). With 4 bases removed from V and 3 bases from J, the gap between germline ends came to 9 bases. The CDR3 length is 13 residues. CDR3 DNA sequence: TGTGCCAGCAGTTCGGCAGGGGACTATGGCTACACCTTC. This translates into CASSSAGDYGYTF.

V and J are TRBV11-2 and TRBJ2-5; 8 bases agree with TRBD2. Gene TRBJ2-7 matches the end of the DNA better, so the J call may be wrong. The length of the CDR3 is 14 residues. From germline, CDR1 is SGHAT and CDR2 FQNNGV. The CDR3 bases are TGTGCCAGCACCCCGGGGGGGCCCTCCTACGAGCAGTACTTC. Translation gives CASTPGGPSYEQYF.

V and J are TRBV9 and TRBJ2-1; D possibly corresponds to TRBD2 (7 bases). V was cut by 0 bases and J by 12 bases, with 19 bases left in between. This CDR3 is built from 15 residues. CDR1 SGDLS and CDR2 YYNGEE come from the germline V gene. The CDR3 loop is CASSVEGGGPGWQFF. The CDR3 DNA reads as TGTGCCAGCAGCGTAGAGGGGGGGGGCCCGGGTTGGCAGTTCTTC.

This clonotype was counted a few times. The chain is built from TRBV20-1 and TRBJ2-7, with D uncertain. V was pared by 3 bases and J by 1 base, with 10 bases between. The V gene's germline CDR1 is DFQATT and CDR2 SNEGSKA (reference sequence). The length of the CDR3 is 13 residues. CDR3 coding DNA: TGCAGTGCTAGCCCCGGCCGTTCCTACGAGCAGTACTTC. Translating it yields CSASPGRSYEQYF.

The chain carries TRBV20-1 and TRBJ1-2; TRBD1 is a possible D gene (6 bases). V was shortened by 3 bases and J by 3 bases, with 26 bases between the two germline ends. Germline CDR1 DFQATT, CDR2 SNEGSKA (reference sequence). The CDR3 has 18 amino acids. This chain's CDR3 is CSASPLDRSVSRDYGYTF. Written as DNA, the CDR3 is TGCAGTGCTAGCCCCCTCGACAGGTCCGTGTCCCGAGACTATGGCTACACCTTC.

The rearrangement links TRBV27 to TRBJ2-7, with 12 bases that match TRBD2. This CDR3 is 14 amino acids long. V lost 8 bases and J lost 4; bases outside the gene matches: 6. Germline loops: CDR1 MNHEY, CDR2 SMNVEV (reference sequence). The CDR3 here is CASRLAGGMYEQYF. CDR3 DNA: TGTGCCAGCCGCCTAGCGGGAGGGATGTACGAGCAGTACTTC.

This clonotype has a single count. The J gene is TRBJ2-1, the V gene TRBV7-2, with 10 bases matching TRBD2. V was clipped by 5 bases and J by 15 bases; unmatched bases: 7. The CDR3 is made up of 12 amino acids. Germline V lookup: CDR1 SGHTA, CDR2 FQGNSA. As DNA, the CDR3 is TGTGCCAGCAGCGGAAGCGGGGGGGCTGCGTTCTTC. This gives the protein CASSGSGGAAFF.

J is TRBJ1-2 and V is TRBV6-5; no clear D. The CDR3 is 14 amino acids. Germline CDR1 and CDR2: MNHEY and SVGAGI. V was trimmed by 5 bases and J by 5 bases, leaving 15 bases between them. CDR3 nucleotide sequence: TGTGCCAGCAGTAAAACCTGGACTGATTATGGCTACACCTTC. This encodes CASSKTWTDYGYTF.

This clonotype occurred a few times. The rearrangement joins TRBV21-1 to TRBJ2-5; TRBD1 is taken as the D call from the table, unchecked against the DNA. TRBV21-1 is a pseudogene. The CDR3 spans 15 residues. The chain's CDR3 is CASIPKGRGQETQYF. In DNA form, the CDR3 reads TGTGCCAGCATCCCCAAGGGGCGGGGCCAAGAGACCCAGTACTTC.

This clonotype was seen a handful of times. This rearrangement joins TRBV9 to TRBJ2-5; no reliable D call. The length of the CDR3 is 16 residues. The germline V gene encodes CDR1 SGDLS and CDR2 YYNGEE. The ends were cut back, 0 bases at V and 1 base at J, with 13 bases in the middle. Written as DNA, the CDR3 is TGTGCCAGCAGCGTAGGAGTCAGAATATCCCAAGAGACCCAGTACTTC. It translates to CASSVGVRISQETQYF.

This clonotype was counted only a few times. V gene TRBV2 combines with J gene TRBJ2-1; TRBD2 agrees at 9 bases. This CDR3 comprises 16 residues. Per the germline V gene, CDR1 is SNHLY and CDR2 is FYNNEI. V lost 4 bases and J lost 8; bases outside the gene matches: 12. The CDR3 sequence: CASSGRSSGAVDEQFF. As DNA, the CDR3 is TGTGCCAGCAGTGGAAGATCTAGCGGGGCCGTCGATGAGCAGTTCTTC.

This clonotype was counted between two and nine times. The chain joins TRBV27 to TRBJ2-5, with 10 bases that match TRBD2. Near its end, the DNA agrees better with TRBJ2-7, so the J call may be wrong. This CDR3 region has 15 residues. CDR1 and CDR2 from the germline V gene are MNHEY and SMNVEV (reference sequence). CDR3 sequence reads: CASSILGLADDEQYF. The CDR3 DNA follows: TGTGCCAGCAGTATCCTCGGACTAGCGGATGACGAGCAGTACTTC.

The chain employs TRBV29-1 and TRBJ2-5; weak D call: TRBD1 (6 bases). Germline CDR1 is SQVTM and CDR2 is ANQGSEA. There are 12 residues in the CDR3. Trimming pared 4 bases from V and 6 bases from J, leaving 12 bases between. The CDR3 sequence is CSVGQGIKTQYF. The CDR3 nucleotides read TGCAGCGTTGGTCAGGGGATAAAGACCCAGTACTTC.

This clonotype was found a few times. The chain is built from TRBV28 and TRBJ1-2; D gene uncertain. Germline V gene data show CDR1 as MDHEN and CDR2 as SYDVKM. The V and J ends lost 2 bases and 4 bases respectively, with 11 bases between them. The CDR3 runs 14 residues. The CDR3 DNA sequence: TGTGCCAGCAGTTTAAACAAGCCCTTCTATGGCTACACCTTC. Translated: CASSLNKPFYGYTF.

A word on this clonotype: One end of the junction fails to match germline, which may point to a read error. The chain is built from TRBV7-3 and TRBJ1-1; D is ambiguous. Germline CDR1 and CDR2: SGHTA and FQGTGA. The CDR3 length is 13 residues. The DNA of the CDR3 is TGTGCCAGCAGCTTCCCTCCCTCCGGAGTAGCTATCTTT. Protein sequence: CASSFPPSGVAIF.

The CDR3, as DNA: TGTGCCAGCAGCTTCGGCGGGAGTTACACCGGGGAGCTGTTTTTT. Its protein product is CASSFGGSYTGELFF. This chain joins TRBV7-3 and TRBJ2-2; 7 bases agree with TRBD2. After removal of 3 bases from V and 3 bases from J, the junction contained 4 bases not matched to a gene. Germline V gives CDR1 SGHTA, CDR2 FQGTGA. This CDR3 has 15 residues.

This clonotype was seen a few times. The DNA for the CDR3 is TGCGCCAGCAGCTTGGTGGAGGGAGCCTACGAGCAGTACTTC. This sequence encodes CASSLVEGAYEQYF. The chain employs TRBV5-1 and TRBJ2-5; TRBD2 is a possible D gene (6 bases). The J call may be wrong; the DNA end is better matched by TRBJ2-7. The CDR3 runs to 14 residues. CDR1 SGHRS and CDR2 YFSETQ come from the germline V gene.

V gene TRBV6-5 combines with J gene TRBJ2-1, with 9 bases identical to TRBD1. Per the germline V gene, CDR1 is MNHEY and CDR2 is SVGAGI. The V segment lost 0 bases and the J segment 6 bases; nucleotides outside the gene matches: 3. This CDR3 comprises 15 residues. The CDR3 DNA reads as TGTGCCAGCAGTTACTCGATGACAGGGGGCAATGAGCAGTTCTTC. Translation gives CASSYSMTGGNEQFF.

The rearrangement uses TRBV25-1 and TRBJ2-5; maybe TRBD2 (6 bases). The J call may be faulty, since TRBJ2-1 better matches the DNA end. This CDR3 has 17 residues. Looked up from germline, CDR1 is MGHDK and CDR2 is SYGVNS. The CDR3 region is CASSEYFPSEPYNEQFF. Written as DNA, the CDR3 is TGTGCCAGCAGTGAATATTTTCCTAGCGAGCCTTACAATGAGCAGTTCTTC.

The V and J genes are TRBV18 and TRBJ2-1; no clear D. This CDR3 has 15 residues. The V and J ends lost 5 bases and 3 bases respectively, with 14 bases between them. The germline CDR1 and CDR2 sequences are KGHSH and LQKENI. The CDR3 sequence: CASSYKDLGYNEQFF. CDR3 DNA sequence: TGTGCCAGCTCATATAAGGATCTAGGCTACAATGAGCAGTTCTTC.

This clonotype was counted a few times. V usage is TRBV11-2 and J usage is TRBJ1-3, with no clear D. V was clipped by 3 bases and J by 0 bases, with 9 bases between them. The CDR3 spans 15 residues. CDR1 is SGHAT, CDR2 FQNNGV, per germline. The CDR3 protein is CASSLDFYSGNTIYF. The CDR3 bases are TGTGCCAGCAGCTTGGACTTCTACTCTGGAAACACCATATATTTT.

The chain combines TRBV18 with TRBJ2-7, with 9 bases lining up with TRBD2. Germline CDR1 is KGHSH and CDR2 is LQKENI. The CDR3 has 17 residues. Germline trimming cut 3 bases from V and 0 bases from J; bases unmatched to any gene: 9. CDR3 nucleotides: TGTGCCAGCTCACCCTACGGACTAGCGAGATCCTCCTACGAGCAGTACTTC. Protein product: CASSPYGLARSSYEQYF.

This clonotype was recorded a few times. The chain links TRBV10-3 to TRBJ1-1; D gene uncertain. The CDR3 is 12 residues long. Per germline, CDR1 ENHRY and CDR2 SYGVKD. V was pared by 8 bases and J by 6 bases, with 13 bases between. CDR3 nucleotides: TGTGCCATCGCACCTCCCAATGCTGAAGCTTTCTTT. Translating gives CAIAPPNAEAFF.

This clonotype occurred a few times. This chain uses TRBV6-2 or TRBV6-3 with TRBJ1-1; perhaps TRBD1 as D (6 bases). This CDR3 is built from 14 residues. Looked up from germline, CDR1 is MNHEY and CDR2 is SVGEGT. Trimming shortened V by 4 bases and J by 4 bases, and 13 bases separated the two germline ends. As DNA, the CDR3 is TGTGCCAGCAGTTTCGACAGGCGAGGCACTGAAGCTTTCTTT. It is translated as CASSFDRRGTEAFF.

J is TRBJ1-1 and V is TRBV7-8; D remains unclear. The germline V gene has CDR1 SGHVS and CDR2 FQNEAQ. The CDR3 loop spans 16 amino acids. Trimming took off 2 bases at V and 1 base at J, with 14 bases between the two ends. The CDR3 region has the DNA TGTGCCAGCAGCTTAACTTGGTGGCAGCCGAACACTGAAGCTTTCTTT. Its protein product is CASSLTWWQPNTEAFF.

This clonotype has more than one count but fewer than ten. The chain joins TRBV7-2 to TRBJ2-5, with 8 bases identical to TRBD2. After removal of 1 base from V and 5 bases from J, the junction contained 15 bases not matched to a gene. Germline-derived CDR1 and CDR2 are SGHTA and FQGNSA. The CDR3 consists of 18 residues. In DNA, the CDR3 is TGTGCCAGCAGCTTAGGGTTCGGAGAAAGCGGGGGTTGGGAGACCCAGTACTTC. Protein sequence: CASSLGFGESGGWETQYF. Complete variable domain (other parts from reference TRBV7-2 and TRBJ2-5): GAGVSQSPSNKVTEKGKDVELRCDPISGHTALYWYRQSLGQGLEFLIYFQGNSAPDKSGLPSDRFSAERTGGSVSTLTIQRTQQEDSAVYLCASSLGFGESGGWETQYFGPGTRLLVL.